A selection of T cell receptor beta chains follows, all from one sample in a study of shared clonotypes between healthy human individuals. The assay was immunoSEQ multiplex PCR, and TCRdb's table has in-frame clones only and misses some. The repertoire has 450,000 to 700,000 clones, about 95% of them found once; the top ten carry 0.11%. The specimen was naive CD8+ T cells sorted from blood. The receptors here all came from a young woman in good health. The conserved cysteine and the conserved F or W are not part of the CDR3 here. The order of the fields is clone size, J gene, V gene, CDR3 protein. Some rows mark clone size as missing; the rest say once, few, many or name a class of expanded clone.

>few|TRBJ2-1|TRBV7-9
ASTNALGNEQF
>-|TRBJ2-7|TRBV7-9
ASSGQGAGEQY
>once|TRBJ2-7|TRBV27
ASSFEGGYEQY
>-|TRBJ2-7|TRBV15
ATSTDRVSGRALAYEQY
>-|TRBJ1-2|TRBV2
ASSTSFDYGYT
>-|TRBJ2-1|TRBV7-3
ASSSQPGLALNEQF
>-|TRBJ1-1|TRBV13
ASSPAGGTEAF
>-|TRBJ2-7|TRBV5-6
ASSFGQTYEQY
>-|TRBJ2-3|TRBV7-9
ASSRRPLGTDTQY
>-|TRBJ2-7|TRBV28
ASSFTGKQY
>once|TRBJ2-7|TRBV29-1
SAQGLHSYEQY
>-|TRBJ2-3|TRBV13
ASTLRGDTQY
>-|TRBJ1-2|TRBV28
ASSFLPFLANYGYT
>-|TRBJ2-5|TRBV13
ASSLPDLPLEQY
>-|TRBJ2-1|TRBV6-6
ASSYTGPEQF
>-|TRBJ2-7|TRBV4-2
ASSQETSGSVYEQY
>-|TRBJ1-5|TRBV19
ASSNLGTVQGTQPQH
>-|TRBJ2-5|TRBV7-9
ASSGQGAGEQY
>-|TRBJ2-1|TRBV27
ASSLQTRAHNEQF
>-|TRBJ2-1|TRBV5-1
ASSETWSSYNEQF
>-|TRBJ2-7|TRBV2
ASSELGRQGGTYEQY
>-|TRBJ2-7|TRBV11-2
ASSLDLSGSYHEQY
>-|TRBJ2-2|TRBV9
ASSVEARGGGPTGELF
>-|TRBJ2-7|TRBV5-5
ASSLLPYEQY
>once|TRBJ1-1|TRBV7-9
ASSLTPGGTGMNTEAF
>once|TRBJ2-7|TRBV21-1
ASSGRTSGSYEQY
>-|TRBJ2-1|TRBV19
ASSITDLNEQF
>-|TRBJ2-2|TRBV19
ASSPPATVLAGELF
>-|TRBJ1-2|TRBV25-1
ASSEPRDRGYGYT
>-|TRBJ2-7|TRBV12-2
ASRPTLGPPREQY
>-|TRBJ2-1|TRBV5-1
ASSLERDRGDGEQF
>-|TRBJ1-5|TRBV2
ASSDGQPQH
>-|TRBJ1-5|TRBV7-8
ASSSGTVNQPQH
>-|TRBJ2-7|TRBV29-1
SVEEDGTDRYEQY
>-|TRBJ1-1|TRBV7-9
ATHERAF
>-|TRBJ2-2|TRBV5-4
ASSLTESMGELF
>-|TRBJ2-2|TRBV7-6
ASSFRPGDADTGELF
>-|TRBJ2-3|TRBV11-2
ASSLTSGGPADTQY
>-|TRBJ2-7|TRBV10-2
ASSEGQGARYEQY
>-|TRBJ2-7|TRBV2
ASREGQGGVYEQY
>-|TRBJ1-2|TRBV10-3
AISESWTGSSGYT
>-|TRBJ1-2|TRBV28
ASTIGSTGAGYT
>-|TRBJ2-7|TRBV6-1
ASSLLRGAGYEQY
>-|TRBJ1-1|TRBV5-6
ASSLKGANTEAF
>-|TRBJ1-1|TRBV29-1
SVEDGPGLGKTEAF
>-|TRBJ1-2|TRBV28
ASSPDPTGGIWGYT
>once|TRBJ1-3|TRBV2
ASSEGQGHGNTIY
>few|TRBJ1-1|TRBV6-1
ASNGGRF
>-|TRBJ2-7|TRBV6-5
ASGPGTSYEQY
>-|TRBJ1-1|TRBV19
ASSIDGMAVNTEAF
>-|TRBJ2-1|TRBV2
ASSGLAGSDEQF
>-|TRBJ2-7|TRBV6-1
ASRHYEQY
>-|TRBJ2-1|TRBV27
ASSPGLSYNEQF